What follows describes a single T cell receptor beta chain. The data were taken from a study of blood T cell repertoires in COVID-19. Across the whole study: COVID-19 samples from acute and convalescent phases originated in the United States, Italy and Spain. T cells, B-cell-depleted T cells, or PBMCs provided the cDNA or gDNA that served as material.

Under the authors' procedure: The authors estimated nucleated cell counts from reference gene primer amplification. The table came from immunoSEQ multiplex PCR; TCRdb's copy has only in-frame clones and leaves some out. For V, J and clone size, that table is used; D and trimming come from the DNA. The sample gives fewer than 250,000 clones, about four fifths of which show up once; 2.5% is in the top ten. Per germline, CDR1 SGHDT and CDR2 YYEEEE. V lost 2 bases and J 2 bases, leaving 10 bases between the germline ends. The CDR3 totals 14 residues. This sequence originates from a woman aged 35 to 49 with active or convalescent COVID-19. Sequenced input: peripheral blood. The chain has TRBV5-6 and TRBJ2-5; a weak D match, TRBD2 (6 bases). For the CDR3, the DNA is TGTGCCAGCAGCTTTTATCGGGGGCAAGAGACCCAGTACTTC. Its protein is CASSFYRGQETQYF. Full variable domain (remainder filled in from reference TRBV5-6 and TRBJ2-5): DAGVTQSPTHLIKTRGQQVTLRCSPKSGHDTVSWYQQALGQGPQFIFQYYEEEERQRGNFPDRFSGHQFPNYSSELNVNALLLGDSALYLCASSFYRGQETQYFGPGTRLLVL.